This TCR beta chain derives from a study of shared clonotypes between healthy human individuals. General observations from the study: The small donor group covered limited genetic and exposure diversity. Memory subsets generally showed smaller estimated richness than naive subsets did.

With regard to this clone: Its matching antigen is unknown.

Deletions cut 6 bases from V and 5 bases from J, with 16 bases between. Looked up from germline, CDR1 is KGHSH and CDR2 is LQKENI. The CDR3 runs 14 residues. Generated by immunoSEQ multiplex PCR, the TCRdb table keeps only in-frame clones and is missing some. The top ten hold roughly 0.15% of the sample, which has millions of clones, around nine tenths seen once. There were no recent acute infections or vaccinations among the donors, who were healthy HIV-negative adults. This sequence originates from a man between 18 and 35 years old in good health. The chain recombines TRBV18 with TRBJ2-5, with D hard to call. The sequenced material came from naive CD4+ T cells sorted from blood. Subset indicated: CD45RA+ positively selected. The CDR3 nucleotides are TGTGCCAGCTCCTTGGACCCCCAGTTTGAGACCCAGTACTTC. Amino acids: CASSLDPQFETQYF. The full variable domain, with the rest looked up from reference TRBV18 and TRBJ2-5, is NAGVMQNPRHLVRRRGQEARLRCSPMKGHSHVYWYRQLPEEGLKFMVYLQKENIIDESGMPKERFSAEFPKEGPSILRIQQVVRGDSAAYFCASSLDPQFETQYFGPGTRLLVL.